This T cell receptor (beta chain) was observed in a study of cytomegalovirus exposure and HLA in healthy donors. CDR1 and CDR2 from the germline V gene are SEHNR and FQNEAQ (reference sequence). The CDR3 runs to 15 residues. The V end lost 1 base, the J end lost 4 bases, and 13 bases lay between the germline ends. In this sample, this clone turned up a few times. Its target is not known. Primers for the PCR totalled 60 Vbeta and 13 Jbeta. Measured with immunoSEQ multiplex PCR; TCRdb has only the in-frame clones, and not every one. The table shows about 130,000 clones, with around 8.5% occurring only once. The study's findings and limits: In a later analysis, across HLA loci, associated TCR counts were highest for DRB1, lowest for HLA-C. Links to common viral pathogens appeared, in a later analysis, for several of the most significant clusters. TCR beta V segments were, for the most part, productive about 87% or about 30% of the time in an earlier analysis.

The clonotype comes from a middle-aged man in good health and CMV-seronegative. The chain uses TRBV7-9 and TRBJ1-2; possibly TRBD1 for D (5 bases). Sequenced sample: PBMCs. CDR3 DNA: TGTGCCAGCAGCTTAGTTGGGCGGGACTCCTATGGCTACACCTTC. Translating gives CASSLVGRDSYGYTF.